The source of this TCR beta chain is a study of CD8+CD57+ T cells in acquired aplastic anemia. Study-level information: The sorted CD4+ and CD8+ cells yielded an average roughly 3 ug of DNA.

In this sample, this clonotype turned up a few times. Its antigen is currently unknown. Regarding the study as a whole: Patients were compared with controls for CD8+ Simpson's diversity, and no significant difference emerged. Roughly 31 CD8+ CDR3 sequences occurred in both the patients and the controls.

Trimming pared 8 bases from V and 2 bases from J, leaving 10 bases between. The CDR3 runs 12 residues. Germline CDR1 and CDR2: SNHLY and FYNNEI. Sequenced patients had shown CD8+CD57+ cell expansion by flow cytometry. Genomic DNA templated the TCR beta VDJ and CDR3 profiling. Each CDR3 protein gets one entry after TCRdb re-called the reads with MiXCR. The sample lists 89,000 or so distinct CDR3 sequences, roughly 70% occurring once. This chain joins TRBV2 and TRBJ2-7, with D uncertain. This sequence originates from a human donor with aplastic anemia. Sequenced material: sorted CD4+, CD8+, or CD8+CD57+ T cells (not recorded which) from PBMCs. The CDR3 loop is CASYAQPYEQYF. For the CDR3, the DNA is TGTGCCAGCTACGCTCAACCCTACGAGCAGTACTTC.